These T cell receptor beta chains were read from a single sample in a study of blood T cells in healthy people across ages. TCRdb reprocessed the 5' RACE reads via MiXCR and lists one record per CDR3 protein. The table shows around 870,000 distinct CDR3 sequences, with 29% occurring only once. Sequences were obtained from blood. Every receptor here comes from a woman of 80 years or more in good health. CDR3s include the opening cysteine and the closing phenylalanine or tryptophan. The D gene is left open where the match is weak. Some rows have no size entry. The others give once, few or many, or a class for an expanded clone.

.	.	TRBV9	TRBJ1-3	TGTGCCAGCAGCGCGAGAGGAGGGGCAACTGGAAACACCATATATTTT	CASSARGGATGNTIYF
TRBD1	many	TRBV5-1	TRBJ2-5	TGCGCCAGCAGACCCCAGACAGGGCTGCAAGAGACCCAGTACTTC	CASRPQTGLQETQYF
.	.	TRBV30	TRBJ1-2	TGTGCCTGGAGTGTAAAAGGGGAGAACTATGGCTACACCTTC	CAWSVKGENYGYTF
.	few	TRBV18	TRBJ1-6	TGTGCCAGCTCACCCCTCCGAGGGGGGAATTCACCCCTCCACTTT	CASSPLRGGNSPLHF
TRBD1	.	TRBV12-3/TRBV12-4	TRBJ2-7	TGTGCCAGCAGGCTACAGGGGCCAACCTACAATGAGCAGTACTTC	CASRLQGPTYNEQYF
.	few	TRBV6-5	TRBJ2-1	TGTGCCAGCAGATCCACAGGGAAGGTCGGGCAGTTCTTC	CASRSTGKVGQFF
.	many	TRBV6-5	TRBJ1-1	TGTGCCAGCGGCGAGGGGGTGACTGAAGCTTTCTTT	CASGEGVTEAFF
.	many	TRBV30	TRBJ2-5	TGTGCCTCCCGATGGGGTACGAGAGAGACCCAGTACTTC	CASRWGTRETQYF
TRBD2	many	TRBV27	TRBJ2-1	TGTGCCAGCAGTCCCGGGACTAGCGGGGGGGCTTGGTTCTTC	CASSPGTSGGAWFF
.	many	TRBV6-6	TRBJ2-7	TGTGCCAGCAGTTTAGCGGACTACTACGAGCAGTACTTC	CASSLADYYEQYF
.	.	TRBV2	TRBJ2-7	TGTGCCAGCAGGGGCGGGTCCTGCTACGAGCAGTACTTC	CASRGGSCYEQYF